This TCR beta chain came from a study of T cell repertoires in cytomegalovirus infection. Across the study: As its CMV epitopes, the study selected recently identified HLA-C-restricted and well-studied HLA-B-restricted targets. Indicated by public TCR beta signatures were CMV infection and matching HLA type.

Whole-study results and caveats: Individuals carrying CMV plus the relevant HLA were identified by cumulative frequency of public TCR beta families. Dominating the ex vivo response were TCR beta clonotypes that were CMV-specific and HLA-C-restricted.

This clonotype was picked up many times. Antigen specificity is unknown. Germline V lookup: CDR1 SGHVS, CDR2 FNYEAQ. V lost 8 bases and J 5 bases, leaving 6 bases between the germline ends. This CDR3 comprises 11 residues. MiXCR, applied by TCRdb to the reads, yields one record per CDR3 protein. The sample lists some 99,000 distinct CDR3 sequences; around 29% were seen once. The TCR originated in a human donor in good health (CMV status not recorded). Some clones in this sample may be carry-over from other donors' samples. The sequencing here drew on CD8+ T cells from cultured PBMCs, taken from culture after CMV antigen stimulation. This chain uses TRBV7-6 with TRBJ1-4; D gene ambiguous. The CDR3 DNA follows: TGTGCCAGCGGCCTAAATGAAAAACTGTTTTTT. Translated, it gives CASGLNEKLFF.